This T cell receptor beta chain came from a study of shared clonotypes between healthy human individuals. CD45RO-negative cells were positively selected for CCR7, leaving out terminally differentiated effector memory CD45RA+ cells. The protocol was immunoSEQ multiplex PCR, while the TCRdb copy is restricted to in-frame clones and leaves out a portion. Of roughly 2,000,000 clones listed, about 95% were seen once; the top ten hold roughly 1%. V was cut by 1 base and J by 6 bases, with 15 bases left in between. The CDR3 is 15 amino acids. Germline V gene lookup returns CDR1 LNHDA and CDR2 SQIVND (reference sequence).

The sequenced material came from naive CD8+ T cells sorted from blood. The chain joins TRBV19 to TRBJ1-2; unclear D gene. The sequence came from a man between 18 and 35 years old in good health. DNA of the CDR3: TGTGCCAGTAGTATAGCCTTCAGCTGGGATAATGGCTACACCTTC. Encoded protein: CASSIAFSWDNGYTF. Full variable domain (rest looked up from reference TRBV19 and TRBJ1-2): DGGITQSPKYLFRKEGQNVTLSCEQNLNHDAMYWYRQDPGQGLRLIYYSQIVNDFQKGDIAEGYSVSREKKESFPLTVTSAQKNPTAFYLCASSIAFSWDNGYTFGSGTRLTVV.